A single sample gave rise to the 27 T cell receptor beta chains below, sequenced in a study of blood T cell repertoires in COVID-19. Sequencing used immunoSEQ multiplex PCR; TCRdb keeps in-frame clones, though not all of them. Seen here are 140,000 or so clones, 60% to 80% observed once, and the top ten hold about 8.6%. Sample: peripheral blood. All receptors come from a middle-aged man with active or convalescent COVID-19.

This rearrangement joins TRBV5-4 to TRBJ2-2, with a weak D call TRBD1 (5 bases). The germline gives CDR1 SGHNT, CDR2 YYREEE (reference sequence). V lost 6 bases and J 1 base, leaving 10 bases between the germline ends. The CDR3 has 14 residues. This CDR3 is CASNTQGNTGELFF. The CDR3 nucleotides read TGTGCCAGCAATACCCAGGGGAACACCGGGGAGCTGTTTTTT.

The rearrangement uses TRBV19 and TRBJ1-2, with a weak D call TRBD1 (5 bases). The CDR3 runs 14 residues. V lost 5 bases to trimming and J lost 2 bases, with 12 bases between them. In germline, CDR1 is LNHDA, CDR2 SQIVND (reference sequence). CDR3 nucleotide sequence: TGTGCCAGTAGTTTAGTCCGGGGGAACTATGGCTACACCTTC. Its protein is CASSLVRGNYGYTF.

The chain uses TRBV7-2 and TRBJ2-2; D is possibly TRBD2 (6 bases). Germline V CDR1 and CDR2: SGHTA, FQGNSA. The CDR3 extends over 14 amino acids. V was trimmed by 5 bases and J by 5 bases, leaving 12 bases between them. CDR3 sequence: CASSTILATGELFF. The CDR3 DNA reads as TGTGCCAGCAGCACAATACTAGCAACCGGGGAGCTGTTTTTT.

V gene TRBV6-1 combines with J gene TRBJ2-3, with 13 bases lining up with TRBD2. The CDR3 extends over 18 amino acids. Germline CDR1 MNHNS, CDR2 SASEGT. J lost 4 bases, V lost 2 bases, and 9 bases had no gene match. CDR3 sequence (DNA): TGTGCCAGCAGTGAAAGGACTAGCGGGAGTACTTGGGCAGATACGCAGTATTTT. Translating gives CASSERTSGSTWADTQYF.

The CDR3 loop reads CASSFPTSGSDNEQFF. The CDR3, as DNA: TGTGCCAGCAGCTTCCCGACTAGCGGGAGCGACAATGAGCAGTTCTTC. The chain joins TRBV11-2 to TRBJ2-1, with 12 bases identical to TRBD2. The germline CDR1 and CDR2 sequences are SGHAT and FQNNGV. V was pared by 3 bases and J by 5 bases, with 5 bases of the junction left unmatched. CDR3 length equals 16 residues.

The J gene is TRBJ2-7, the V gene TRBV19; D gene uncertain. Germline loops: CDR1 LNHDA, CDR2 SQIVND (reference sequence). The ends were cut back, 6 bases at V and 0 bases at J, with 9 bases in the middle. The CDR3 totals 13 residues. The CDR3 DNA reads TGTGCCAGTAGATCCCGCAGCTCCTACGAGCAGTACTTC. Protein sequence: CASRSRSSYEQYF.

This rearrangement joins TRBV2 to TRBJ2-2, with D possibly matching TRBD2 (6 bases). Germline CDR1 is SNHLY and CDR2 is FYNNEI. The CDR3 loop spans 16 amino acids. V lost 7 bases and J 1 base, leaving 16 bases between the germline ends. CDR3 sequence reads: CASTSPQRVNTGELFF. In DNA form, the CDR3 reads TGTGCCAGCACCTCACCCCAGCGGGTGAACACCGGGGAGCTGTTTTTT. Drawing the rest from reference TRBV2 and TRBJ2-2, the complete variable domain is EPEVTQTPSHQVTQMGQEVILRCVPISNHLYFYWYRQILGQKVEFLVSFYNNEISEKSEIFDDQFSVERPDGSNFTLKIRSTKLEDSAMYFCASTSPQRVNTGELFFGEGSRLTVL.

V usage is TRBV9 and J usage is TRBJ1-1, with D unclear. The ends were cut back, 0 bases at V and 0 bases at J, with 9 bases in the middle. Germline V gives CDR1 SGDLS, CDR2 YYNGEE. This CDR3 is 15 amino acids long. CDR3 region: CASSVGGLMNTEAFF. CDR3 DNA sequence: TGTGCCAGCAGCGTAGGTGGCTTAATGAACACTGAAGCTTTCTTT.

The V gene is TRBV23-1, the J gene TRBJ2-2; tentatively, D is TRBD1 (5 bases). TRBV23-1 is flagged as an ORF with uncertain function. The CDR3 loop spans 15 amino acids. Trimming shortened V by 2 bases and J by 4 bases, and 11 bases separated the two germline ends. CDR3 DNA sequence: TGCGCCAGCAGTCAACTCGGACAACCCACCGGGGAGCTGTTTTTT. Translating gives CASSQLGQPTGELFF.

This clone came up many times. This rearrangement joins TRBV4-1 to TRBJ2-7; weak D call: TRBD2 (6 bases). CDR3 length: 15 residues. V lost 4 bases to trimming and J lost 0 bases, with 13 bases between them. From germline, CDR1 is MGHRA and CDR2 YSYEKL. The CDR3 DNA is TGCGCCAGCAGCCCTACCCGGGACTCCTCCTACGAGCAGTACTTC. The encoded protein is CASSPTRDSSYEQYF.

The J gene is TRBJ2-3, the V gene TRBV7-8; 14 nucleotides agree with TRBD2. The CDR3 loop spans 17 amino acids. Per germline, CDR1 SGHVS and CDR2 FQNEAQ. With V trimmed by 2 bases and J by 6 bases, 7 bases remained unmatched. The CDR3 region is CASSLYGTSGRVDTQYF. CDR3 in DNA: TGTGCCAGCAGCTTATACGGGACTAGCGGGAGAGTGGATACGCAGTATTTT.

A few counts support this clone. J is TRBJ2-5 and V is TRBV5-6; 10 nucleotides agree with TRBD1. The CDR3 totals 17 residues. The germline gives CDR1 SGHDT, CDR2 YYEEEE. Trimming cost V 0 bases and J 4 bases; bases outside gene matches: 9. The CDR3: CASSLGQGAVRRETQYF. The CDR3 DNA is TGTGCCAGCAGCTTGGGACAGGGGGCGGTGAGGCGAGAGACCCAGTACTTC.

The V and J genes are TRBV7-8 and TRBJ1-2, with D perhaps TRBD1 (6 bases). V was clipped by 0 bases and J by 4 bases, with 9 bases between them. The CDR3 extends over 14 amino acids. Germline CDR1 is SGHVS and CDR2 is FQNEAQ. DNA for the CDR3: TGTGCCAGCAGCTTAGCAGGACAGATCTATGGCTACACCTTC. Its translation: CASSLAGQIYGYTF.

This chain uses TRBV3-1 (or the pseudogene TRBV3-2) with TRBJ2-1; 15 nucleotides align to TRBD2. This CDR3 is 18 amino acids long. Germline CDR1 LGHDT, CDR2 YNNKEL (reference sequence). Unmatched junction bases numbered 8, after V lost 4 bases and J lost 4 bases. The CDR3 reads CASSPYRTSGRVYNEQFF. The CDR3 DNA is TGTGCCAGCAGCCCCTATCGGACTAGCGGGAGGGTGTACAATGAGCAGTTCTTC.

V gene TRBV7-8 combines with J gene TRBJ2-3, with 8 bases identical to TRBD2. This CDR3 is 15 amino acids long. Germline values: CDR1 SGHVS, CDR2 FQNEAQ. The V gene end was trimmed by 5 bases and the J gene end by 3 bases; junction bases not matched to a gene: 7. The CDR3 nucleotides read TGTGCCAGCAGCCTGTTGGCGGGAGGTACAGATACGCAGTATTTT. Protein: CASSLLAGGTDTQYF.

The rearrangement joins TRBV7-3 to TRBJ1-6; 7 bases agree with TRBD1. Per germline, CDR1 SGHTA and CDR2 FQGTGA. The CDR3 runs to 15 residues. V gave up 2 bases and J gave up 7 bases; unmatched junction bases: 5. CDR3 in amino acids: CASSLQTGWNSPLHF. CDR3 nucleotide sequence: TGTGCCAGCAGCTTACAGACAGGGTGGAATTCACCCCTCCACTTT.

Concerning this clone: The DNA is left out, because the CDR3 cannot be placed on it with certainty; the CDR3 is given as TCRdb lists it. This chain links TRBV21-1 with TRBJ2-7; TRBD1, the D gene given by the table, was not confirmed from the DNA. TRBV21-1 is a pseudogene segment. The CDR3 is 15 amino acids in total, end residues counted. The CDR3 loop is CASSKVGQGAYEQYF.

V usage is TRBV19 and J usage is TRBJ2-1; TRBD2 agrees at 11 bases. The CDR3 has 14 residues. Germline lookup yields CDR1 LNHDA and CDR2 SQIVND (reference sequence). V was pared by 4 bases and J by 5 bases, with 1 base of the junction left unmatched. CDR3 DNA: TGTGCCAGTAGTACTAGCGGGAGGAACAATGAGCAGTTCTTC. Encoded protein: CASSTSGRNNEQFF.

In DNA, the CDR3 is TGTGCCAGCAGTCCACCGGGACAGGGGATTTCACCCCTCCACTTT. This translates into CASSPPGQGISPLHF. The chain couples TRBV6-5 to TRBJ1-6; 10 bases agree with TRBD1. The CDR3 extends over 15 amino acids. Germline V CDR1 and CDR2: MNHEY, SVGAGI. The V and J ends lost 5 bases and 9 bases, in that order; junction bases with no gene match: 7.

The chain couples TRBV25-1 to TRBJ1-3, with D hard to call. The CDR3 has 13 residues. Trimming pared 8 bases from V and 3 bases from J, leaving 11 bases between. Germline loops: CDR1 MGHDK, CDR2 SYGVNS. The CDR3 DNA sequence: TGTGCCAGCGCACACTCGGGTGGAAACACCATATATTTT. Protein sequence: CASAHSGGNTIYF.

The chain recombines TRBV28 with TRBJ1-2; 10 nucleotides align to TRBD1. This CDR3 region has 15 residues. Looked up from germline, CDR1 is MDHEN and CDR2 is SYDVKM. Trimming cost V 7 bases and J 7 bases; bases outside gene matches: 12. Here the CDR3 reads CASIVPGQGRAGYTF. The CDR3 DNA follows: TGTGCCAGCATCGTCCCGGGACAGGGGAGGGCTGGCTACACCTTC.

The gene calls are TRBV5-1 and TRBJ1-1; TRBD1 aligns across 7 bases. The V gene end was trimmed by 0 bases and the J gene end by 6 bases; junction bases not matched to a gene: 14. Germline V gives CDR1 SGHRS, CDR2 YFSETQ. This CDR3 is built from 17 residues. As DNA, the CDR3 is TGCGCCAGCAGCTTGGTAACAGGGGCGGAAATAATCTCTGAAGCTTTCTTT. Translating it yields CASSLVTGAEIISEAFF.

The chain carries TRBV29-1 and TRBJ1-1; possibly TRBD1 for D (5 bases). V was trimmed by 5 bases and J by 0 bases, leaving 10 bases between them. Germline CDR1 SQVTM, CDR2 ANQGSEA. This CDR3 has 13 residues. CDR3: CSVMGGMNTEAFF. DNA of the CDR3: TGCAGCGTTATGGGGGGAATGAACACTGAAGCTTTCTTT.

This chain connects TRBV15 to TRBJ2-7; maybe TRBD2 (6 bases). Per the germline V gene, CDR1 is LNHNV and CDR2 is YYDKDF (reference sequence). The germline V and J ends were trimmed by 0 bases and 3 bases, with 12 bases remaining between them. The length of the CDR3 is 15 residues. The CDR3 nucleotides read TGTGCCACCAGCAGAGATTACGGGACTCTCTACGAGCAGTACTTC. Amino acids: CATSRDYGTLYEQYF.

This clone was observed at least ten times. The chain links TRBV29-1 to TRBJ2-2; D remains unclear. CDR3 length equals 12 residues. Germline assignment: CDR1 SQVTM and CDR2 ANQGSEA. Trimming pared 3 bases from V and 4 bases from J, leaving 6 bases between. The CDR3 nucleotides read TGCAGCGTTGATGTCGGCACCGGGGAGCTGTTTTTT. This translates into CSVDVGTGELFF.

The J gene is TRBJ1-1, the V gene TRBV11-2; 8 bases map to TRBD1. The CDR3 extends over 14 amino acids. V shed 1 base and J 5 bases; nucleotides not matched to a gene: 3. Germline CDR1 SGHAT, CDR2 FQNNGV. CDR3: CASSLGTGRTEAFF. The CDR3, as DNA: TGTGCCAGCAGCTTAGGGACAGGGAGGACTGAAGCTTTCTTT.

This chain uses TRBV4-1 with TRBJ2-1; D is perhaps TRBD2 (5 bases). V was trimmed by 0 bases and J by 3 bases, leaving 9 bases between them. The CDR3 consists of 15 residues. CDR1 is MGHRA and CDR2 is YSYEKL in the germline V gene. The CDR3 sequence is CASSQDPADYNEQFF. For the CDR3, the DNA is TGCGCCAGCAGCCAAGATCCAGCGGACTACAATGAGCAGTTCTTC.